The rows below give T cell receptor beta chains drawn from one sample of a study of shared clonotypes between healthy human individuals. The assay was immunoSEQ multiplex PCR, and TCRdb's table has in-frame clones only and misses some. The sample has some 2,500,000 clones; roughly 92% are singletons. Sequencing was carried out using naive CD4+ T cells from PBMCs. All receptors derive from a man between 18 and 35 years old in good health. Some clones in this sample may be carry-over from other donors' samples. Each CDR3 is given with its conserved first and last residue. The D gene is left open where the match is weak. Not all rows give a size; the values are once, few, many and, for expanded clones, a class.

size | D | J | V | CDR3 | DNA
. | . | TRBJ1-5 | TRBV19 | CASSILGEASNQPQHF | TGTGCCAGTAGTATATTAGGAGAGGCGAGCAATCAGCCCCAGCATTTT
. | . | TRBJ2-3 | TRBV6-5 | CAIGRGSTDTQYF | TGTGCCATCGGACGGGGTTCGACAGATACGCAGTATTTT
. | . | TRBJ2-1 | TRBV7-6 | CASSEFIGDEQFF | TGTGCCAGCAGCGAGTTCATTGGCGATGAGCAGTTCTTC
. | TRBD1 | TRBJ2-5 | TRBV7-9 | CASSRDPTGGRETQYF | TGTGCCAGCAGCCGAGACCCCACAGGGGGCCGAGAGACCCAGTACTTC
. | . | TRBJ2-1 | TRBV7-6 | CASSRTLRDIRSNEQFF | TGTGCCAGCAGCCGCACCCTTCGGGACATAAGAAGCAATGAGCAGTTCTTC
. | TRBD2 | TRBJ2-1 | TRBV2 | CASSEMASGTLSYNEQFF | TGTGCCAGCAGTGAGATGGCTAGCGGGACTTTATCCTACAATGAGCAGTTCTTC
. | TRBD2 | TRBJ2-7 | TRBV6-6 | CASSLGLAGGTYEQYF | TGTGCCAGCAGCCTGGGACTAGCGGGAGGGACGTACGAGCAGTACTTC
once | TRBD1 | TRBJ2-7 | TRBV27 | CASSPLGQGASEQYF | TGTGCCAGCAGTCCGCTGGGACAGGGGGCGAGCGAGCAGTACTTC
. | TRBD1 | TRBJ2-1 | TRBV5-1 | CASSLVGQGVSNEQFF | TGCGCCAGCAGCTTGGTGGGGCAGGGGGTCAGCAATGAGCAGTTCTTC
. | TRBD1 | TRBJ2-5 | TRBV9 | CASSVAHRDRGPQETQYF | TGTGCCAGCAGCGTAGCGCACCGGGACAGGGGGCCCCAAGAGACCCAGTACTTC
once | . | TRBJ2-7 | TRBV9 | CASSVELVSAEQYF | TGTGCCAGCAGCGTAGAACTAGTTAGCGCCGAGCAGTACTTC
. | . | TRBJ2-7 | TRBV30 | CAWSSGQRTRGEQYF | TGTGCCTGGAGTTCGGGCCAGAGAACCCGGGGCGAGCAGTACTTC
. | TRBD1 | TRBJ2-3 | TRBV5-1 | CASSLYGDRSTDTQYF | TGCGCCAGCAGCTTGTACGGGGACAGGAGCACAGATACGCAGTATTTT
. | TRBD1 | TRBJ2-5 | TRBV28 | CASSFSYRDSAFETQYF | TGTGCCAGCAGTTTTAGTTACCGGGACAGCGCTTTTGAGACCCAGTACTTC
. | TRBD1 | TRBJ2-7 | TRBV28 | CASSLQGAHEQYF | TGTGCCAGCAGTCTACAGGGGGCTCACGAGCAGTACTTC
. | TRBD2 | TRBJ2-4 | TRBV11-2 | CASSLLAGGHIQYF | TGTGCCAGCAGCTTGCTAGCGGGAGGGCACATTCAGTACTTC
. | . | TRBJ1-5 | TRBV7-2 | CASNGLRNQPQHF | TGTGCCAGCAACGGGCTACGAAATCAGCCCCAGCATTTT
. | . | TRBJ1-6 | TRBV5-1 | CASSSLTTGSPLHF | TGCGCCAGCAGCTCACTCACGACTGGATCACCCCTCCACTTT
. | TRBD1 | TRBJ2-1 | TRBV9 | CASSVDRGEDEQFF | TGTGCCAGCAGCGTGGACAGGGGTGAGGATGAGCAGTTCTTC
. | . | TRBJ2-3 | TRBV9 | CASTYGSTDTQYF | TGTGCCAGCACCTACGGAAGCACAGATACGCAGTATTTT
. | . | TRBJ2-5 | TRBV7-2 | CASSLSRLAGQETQYF | TGTGCCAGCAGCTTATCGCGTCTGGCGGGCCAAGAGACCCAGTACTTC
. | TRBD1 | TRBJ2-7 | TRBV28 | CASRGPGQHPYEQYF | TGTGCCAGCAGGGGCCCGGGACAGCATCCCTACGAGCAGTACTTC
once | . | TRBJ1-1 | TRBV29-1 | CSVVGTLTLSAFF | TGCAGCGTTGTCGGGACTTTAACTTTATCGGCTTTCTTT
. | TRBD2 | TRBJ2-3 | TRBV18 | CASSPSTSGRRDTQYF | TGTGCCAGCTCACCCTCGACTAGCGGGAGACGAGATACGCAGTATTTT
. | . | TRBJ1-4 | TRBV5-1 | CASSLRGADEKLFF | TGCGCCAGCAGCCTGAGGGGGGCAGATGAAAAACTGTTTTTT
. | . | TRBJ1-6 | TRBV30 | CAWRAGTAAYNSPLHF | TGTGCCTGGAGGGCCGGGACCGCTGCCTATAATTCACCCCTCCACTTT
. | . | TRBJ2-1 | TRBV5-1 | CASSLGGPLVYNEQFF | TGCGCCAGCAGCTTGGGAGGGCCCTTAGTCTACAATGAGCAGTTCTTC
once | TRBD1 | TRBJ1-5 | TRBV28 | CASSFLQGNRANQHF | TGTGCCAGCAGTTTCCTACAGGGGAACCGCGCCAACCAGCATTTT
. | . | TRBJ2-3 | TRBV7-8 | CASSLGGREDTQYF | TGTGCCAGCAGCTTAGGAGGACGGGAGGATACGCAGTATTTT
. | . | TRBJ2-3 | TRBV7-9 | CASSLAAADTQYF | TGTGCCAGCAGCTTAGCAGCAGCAGATACGCAGTATTTT
. | . | TRBJ2-7 | TRBV18 | CASSPVRSTYEQYF | TGTGCCAGCTCACCTGTCCGGTCCACCTACGAGCAGTACTTC
. | TRBD2 | TRBJ2-1 | TRBV9 | CASSVVGTSGPYNEQFF | TGTGCCAGCAGCGTAGTTGGGACTAGCGGCCCCTACAATGAGCAGTTCTTC
. | . | TRBJ1-4 | TRBV19 | CASSGQGAANEKLFF | TGTGCCAGTAGTGGGCAGGGCGCGGCTAATGAAAAACTGTTTTTT
. | . | TRBJ2-5 | TRBV6-5 | CASTSGAQETQYF | TGTGCCAGCACTTCAGGGGCTCAAGAGACCCAGTACTTC
. | . | TRBJ1-4 | TRBV19 | CASKIATNEKLFF | TGTGCCAGTAAAATTGCAACTAATGAAAAACTGTTTTTT
. | . | TRBJ2-6 | TRBV2 | CASSAETGANVLTF | TGTGCCAGCAGTGCAGAAACTGGGGCCAACGTCCTGACTTTC
. | TRBD2 | TRBJ2-3 | TRBV28 | CASRSLAGGRDTQYF | TGTGCCAGCAGATCACTAGCGGGAGGTCGAGATACGCAGTATTTT
. | . | TRBJ1-2 | TRBV28 | CATPGRNNYGYTF | TGTGCCACCCCGGGCAGGAATAACTATGGCTACACCTTC
. | TRBD2 | TRBJ2-7 | TRBV18 | CASSPGTSGYEQYF | TGTGCCAGCTCACCAGGAACTAGCGGCTACGAGCAGTACTTC
. | TRBD1 | TRBJ1-1 | TRBV7-2 | CASSFRDRLGEAFF | TGTGCCAGCAGCTTCCGGGACAGACTAGGAGAAGCTTTCTTT
. | . | TRBJ1-5 | TRBV5-1 | CASSLEPGPLSNQPQHF | TGCGCCAGCAGCTTGGAGCCAGGTCCCCTAAGCAATCAGCCCCAGCATTTT
once | . | TRBJ1-1 | TRBV7-3 | CASRLQQSNTEAFF | TGTGCCAGCAGACTTCAACAGTCGAACACTGAAGCTTTCTTT
. | . | TRBJ1-3 | TRBV6-6 | CASSYSGFGNTIYF | TGTGCCAGCAGTTACTCAGGGTTCGGAAACACCATATATTTT
. | . | TRBJ2-1 | TRBV6-5 | CATVMGGGGIDEQFF | TGTGCCACCGTAATGGGAGGAGGAGGGATCGATGAGCAGTTCTTC
. | . | TRBJ1-4 | TRBV6-4 | CASSAGDNDNEKLFF | TGTGCCAGCAGTGCCGGTGACAACGATAATGAAAAACTGTTTTTT
. | . | TRBJ2-3 | TRBV27 | CASSLEASLRTDTQYF | TGTGCCAGCAGTTTAGAGGCTAGTCTCCGCACAGATACGCAGTATTTT
. | . | TRBJ2-5 | TRBV2 | CASKYAEQETQYF | TGTGCCAGCAAGTACGCAGAACAAGAGACCCAGTACTTC
once | TRBD1 | TRBJ2-2 | TRBV9 | CASSVRRDRGHAGELFF | TGTGCCAGCAGCGTCCGCCGGGACAGGGGGCATGCCGGGGAGCTGTTTTTT
. | . | TRBJ1-1 | TRBV18 | CASSRRDDTEAFF | TGTGCCAGCTCCCGAAGGGACGACACTGAAGCTTTCTTT
. | . | TRBJ2-1 | TRBV28 | CASSSQGAYNEQFF | TGTGCCAGCAGTTCTCAGGGAGCCTACAATGAGCAGTTCTTC
. | TRBD1 | TRBJ1-2 | TRBV28 | CASSSGTGSSSYGYTF | TGTGCCAGCAGTTCCGGGACAGGCTCGAGTAGCTATGGCTACACCTTC
. | TRBD2 | TRBJ2-1 | TRBV7-3 | CASSQGLANEQFF | TGTGCCAGCAGCCAGGGACTAGCCAATGAGCAGTTCTTC
. | TRBD2 | TRBJ2-2 | TRBV5-1 | CASSWDYPDGELFF | TGCGCCAGCAGCTGGGACTACCCTGACGGGGAGCTGTTTTTT
. | . | TRBJ1-1 | TRBV5-5 | CASSLAVPSKAFF | TGTGCCAGCAGCTTGGCGGTCCCTTCGAAAGCTTTCTTT